Following are 20 T cell receptor beta chains from one sample sequenced in a study of shared T cell receptors in the human thymus (dated by TCRdb to the early 2020s). The method behind the library was the immunoSEQ multiplex PCR assay. TCRdb holds this immuneACCESS table with in-frame rearrangements only. Some clones are missing; in checked studies, unresolved V genes explain under half, and the rest has no known cause. For this sample the table gives under 700,000 clones, of which 75% to 80% were detected only once. The ten largest clones add up to more than 0.01% of the sample. This same sample was also taken into another study, of human thymus T cells.

The sequenced sample consisted of thymocytes. The receptor set was obtained from a boy less than two years old with a congenital heart defect. Donor details come from another sample of the same person, matched by shared clones.

The chain couples TRBV4-3 to TRBJ2-3, with D hard to call. CDR3 length: 15 amino acids. V shed 5 bases and J shed 3 bases, with 15 bases lying between them. Germline assignment: CDR1 LGHNA and CDR2 YSLEER. CDR3 in amino acids: CASSSTDKKTDTQYF. The CDR3 DNA sequence: TGCGCCAGCAGCTCAACAGACAAAAAAACAGATACGCAGTATTTT.

The chain has TRBV4-2 and TRBJ2-2; 8 nucleotides agree with TRBD2. CDR1 and CDR2 (germline): LGHNA, YNFKEQ. The CDR3 has 17 residues. The V and J ends lost 0 bases and 1 base, in that order; junction bases with no gene match: 4. DNA for the CDR3: TGTGCCAGCAGCCAAGAAAAGACTAGCGAGAACACCGGGGAGCTGTTTTTT. Its translation: CASSQEKTSENTGELFF.

This chain links TRBV9 with TRBJ2-7; D might be TRBD2 (6 bases). The germline V and J ends were trimmed by 4 bases and 3 bases, with 11 bases remaining between them. Germline V CDR1 and CDR2: SGDLS, YYNGEE. This CDR3 contains 13 residues. The CDR3: CASSPEEGYEQYF. DNA of the CDR3: TGTGCCAGCAGCCCAGAGGAGGGCTACGAGCAGTACTTC.

CDR3 protein: CASQPARAGGPDEQYF. CDR3 in DNA: TGTGCCAGCCAACCGGCTCGAGCGGGAGGGCCCGACGAGCAGTACTTC. The V and J genes are TRBV2 and TRBJ2-7; 10 nucleotides align to TRBD2. There are 16 residues in the CDR3. Germline CDR1 is SNHLY and CDR2 is FYNNEI. Losses at the gene ends were 8 bases for V and 5 bases for J; bases not matched to a gene: 15. The variable domain in full, completed from reference TRBV2 and TRBJ2-7, reads EPEVTQTPSHQVTQMGQEVILRCVPISNHLYFYWYRQILGQKVEFLVSFYNNEISEKSEIFDDQFSVERPDGSNFTLKIRSTKLEDSAMYFCASQPARAGGPDEQYFGPGTRLTVT.

V is TRBV7-6 and J is TRBJ2-1; TRBD2 matches 12 bases. The CDR3 has 16 amino acids. Germline lookup yields CDR1 SGHVS and CDR2 FNYEAQ. J gave up 4 bases and V 2 bases, and 3 bases lay outside the gene matches. DNA of the CDR3: TGTGCCAGCAGCTTACCGGGACTAGCGGGTTACAATGAGCAGTTCTTC. It is translated as CASSLPGLAGYNEQFF.

The rearrangement links TRBV7-9 to TRBJ2-7, with D hard to call. With 1 base removed from V and 2 bases from J, the gap between germline ends came to 6 bases. Germline V gives CDR1 SEHNR, CDR2 FQNEAQ (reference sequence). The CDR3 totals 13 residues. CDR3 nucleotide sequence: TGTGCCAGCAGCTTAGTTGGCACCTACGAGCAGTACTTC. Encoded protein: CASSLVGTYEQYF. Full variable domain (missing parts from reference TRBV7-9 and TRBJ2-7): DTGVSQNPRHKITKRGQNVTFRCDPISEHNRLYWYRQTLGQGPEFLTYFQNEAQLEKSRLLSDRFSAERPKGSFSTLEIQRTEQGDSAMYLCASSLVGTYEQYFGPGTRLTVT.

A few counts support this clone. The chain combines TRBV4-2 with TRBJ1-5, with 9 bases lining up with TRBD1. CDR1 and CDR2 (germline): LGHNA, YNFKEQ. After removal of 1 base from V and 4 bases from J, the junction contained 5 bases not matched to a gene. The CDR3 is 16 amino acids. CDR3 coding DNA: TGTGCCAGCAGCCAAGGGCACAGGGGGCCAAATCAGCCCCAGCATTTT. Its protein is CASSQGHRGPNQPQHF.

V usage is TRBV27 and J usage is TRBJ1-1; D is perhaps TRBD1 (5 bases). This CDR3 is 13 amino acids long. V gave up 8 bases and J gave up 1 base, with 11 bases separating them. Per the germline V gene, CDR1 is MNHEY and CDR2 is SMNVEV (reference sequence). The CDR3 DNA sequence: TGTGCCAGCGTCTCCGGACAGAACACTGAAGCTTTCTTT. Translated: CASVSGQNTEAFF.

The V call is TRBV7-8, the J call TRBJ1-5; 8 nucleotides align to TRBD1. The CDR3 covers 15 residues. CDR1 SGHVS and CDR2 FQNEAQ come from the germline V gene. Trimming took 5 bases from V and 5 from J; bases not matched to a gene: 8. CDR3 residues: CASSQRTGRDQPQHF. In DNA, the CDR3 is TGTGCCAGCAGCCAACGGACAGGGCGGGATCAGCCCCAGCATTTT.

This clone was detected only once. The chain carries TRBV4-3 and TRBJ2-3, with a possible D match to TRBD2 (5 bases). V shed 2 bases and J shed 1 base, with 22 bases lying between them. The CDR3 runs to 19 residues. Germline V gene sequence: CDR1 LGHNA, CDR2 YSLEER. CDR3 DNA sequence: TGCGCCAGCAGCCAATATACTAGGGCCTTGAGGACTGGCACAGATACGCAGTATTTT. This gives the protein CASSQYTRALRTGTDTQYF.

This rearrangement joins TRBV5-1 to TRBJ2-2; 7 positions agree with TRBD2. The CDR3 sequence is 17 residues long. Germline lookup yields CDR1 SGHRS and CDR2 YFSETQ. With 0 bases clipped from V and 0 bases from J, the junction kept 5 bases outside the gene matches. The CDR3: CASSLVVGGANTGELFF. The CDR3 nucleotides are TGCGCCAGCAGCTTGGTGGTGGGAGGGGCGAACACCGGGGAGCTGTTTTTT.

The rearrangement joins TRBV28 to TRBJ2-3; 10 bases align to TRBD1. Germline CDR1 and CDR2: MDHEN and SYDVKM. Unmatched junction bases numbered 6, after V lost 4 bases and J lost 5 bases. The CDR3 sequence is 15 residues long. The CDR3 spells CASSSGQGVGDTQYF. For the CDR3, the DNA is TGTGCCAGCAGTTCTGGACAGGGGGTAGGAGATACGCAGTATTTT.

The chain recombines TRBV7-6 with TRBJ2-7; TRBD2 agrees at 13 bases. Losses at the gene ends were 3 bases for V and 10 bases for J; bases not matched to a gene: 3. The CDR3 spans 13 residues. Per germline, CDR1 SGHVS and CDR2 FNYEAQ. The CDR3 DNA reads as TGTGCCAGCAGCTTCAGGACTAGCGGGGGCCAGTACTTC. Translation gives CASSFRTSGGQYF.

This clone was counted once. The J gene is TRBJ2-1, the V gene TRBV6-6; D ambiguous. This CDR3 comprises 16 residues. Germline CDR1 is MNHNY and CDR2 is SVGAGI (reference sequence). Trimming shortened V by 2 bases and J by 3 bases, and 14 bases separated the two germline ends. The CDR3 coding sequence is TGTGCCAGCAGTTACCCGAGCGCGCTTAACTACAATGAGCAGTTCTTC. It codes for CASSYPSALNYNEQFF.

This chain links TRBV12-5 with TRBJ1-1; weak D call: TRBD1 (6 bases). The CDR3 runs 14 residues. V gave up 7 bases and J gave up 6 bases, with 18 bases separating them. CDR1 is LGHNT and CDR2 is FRNRAP in the germline V gene. The CDR3 bases are TGTGCTAGTGCCTACGGGGGGCCCCATCCTGAAGCTTTCTTT. Its protein product is CASAYGGPHPEAFF.

The V call is TRBV4-2, the J call TRBJ2-7, with TRBD2 matching over 8 bases. J gave up 4 bases and V 3 bases, and 11 bases lay outside the gene matches. Germline V gives CDR1 LGHNA, CDR2 YNFKEQ. The CDR3 loop spans 16 amino acids. The CDR3 DNA is TGTGCCAGCAGCCAGCGGGGTAGCGGGACCCGATACGAGCAGTACTTC. Protein: CASSQRGSGTRYEQYF.

The V and J genes are TRBV29-1 and TRBJ2-7, with 9 bases aligning to TRBD1. The germline CDR1 and CDR2 sequences are SQVTM and ANQGSEA. The V and J ends lost 1 base and 2 bases, in that order; junction bases with no gene match: 6. This CDR3 spans 15 amino acids. The CDR3 spells CSVEGGDRATYEQYF. The CDR3 bases are TGCAGCGTTGAAGGGGGGGACAGGGCTACCTACGAGCAGTACTTC.

The gene calls are TRBV27 and TRBJ2-1; TRBD2 might be the D (6 bases). Per germline, CDR1 MNHEY and CDR2 SMNVEV (reference sequence). This CDR3 has 13 residues. Trimming left V 6 bases short and J 4 bases short, with 10 bases between. CDR3 residues: CASRSGPYNEQFF. Written as DNA, the CDR3 is TGTGCCAGCAGGAGCGGGCCTTACAATGAGCAGTTCTTC.

This chain uses TRBV7-9 with TRBJ2-1, with a possible D match to TRBD2 (6 bases). Germline V gene sequence: CDR1 SEHNR, CDR2 FQNEAQ (reference sequence). The CDR3 consists of 12 residues. Trimming took 5 bases from V and 5 from J, leaving 7 bases between them. The chain's CDR3 is CASSRGNNEQFF. The CDR3, as DNA: TGTGCCAGCAGCCGGGGGAACAATGAGCAGTTCTTC.

This chain uses TRBV4-3 with TRBJ1-5; D is possibly TRBD1 (5 bases). Germline V gene data show CDR1 as LGHNA and CDR2 as YSLEER. V lost 0 bases and J lost 2, with 17 bases in between. The CDR3 is 18 residues long. CDR3 nucleotides: TGCGCCAGCAGCCAAGATTTAGGGACCGGGGGAGGCAATCAGCCCCAGCATTTT. It encodes CASSQDLGTGGGNQPQHF.